The present T cell receptor beta chain was sequenced within a study of PD-1 blockade in classical Hodgkin lymphoma. Findings of the study overall: Complete responders possessed baseline diversity comparable to newly diagnosed patients. In newly diagnosed patients, baseline TCR diversity was reportedly below that of healthy donors. There was a significant rise in CD4+ TCR diversity by C4D1, with no such rise for CD8+.

Each and every patient relapsed after autologous stem cell transplantation, and patients got differing brentuximab vedotin exposure. Points on this clone: Its antigen is undetermined.

This CDR3 has 13 residues. The ends were cut back, 4 bases at V and 1 base at J, with 10 bases in the middle. Germline CDR1 GTSNPN, CDR2 SVGIG (reference sequence). Some clones are missing from TCRdb's copy, which holds only in-frame ones; the method was immunoSEQ multiplex PCR. The table shows around 65,000 clones, with more than 70% occurring only once. The sequence was collected from a human donor with classical Hodgkin lymphoma. The material was peripheral blood mononuclear cells (PBMCs), obtained at baseline. The genes are TRBV30 and TRBJ1-1, with a possible D match to TRBD1 (6 bases). The CDR3 DNA reads as TGTGCCTGGAAACAGGGTCCGAACACTGAAGCTTTCTTT. It yields the protein CAWKQGPNTEAFF.